This TCR beta chain was retrieved from a study of blood T cell repertoires in COVID-19. V lost 5 bases to trimming and J lost 4 bases; unmatched junction nucleotides: 6. CDR3 length equals 14 residues. Germline CDR1 is SGHTA and CDR2 is FQGNSA. Original methodology: How many nucleated cells were present was estimated from reference gene primer amplification. Sequencing used immunoSEQ multiplex PCR; TCRdb keeps in-frame clones, though not all of them. The DNA was the basis for D and trimming; V, J and clone size are from that table. This table holds approximately 220,000 clones, 88% found once. Study members were between about 18 and 89 years old and lived in around 24 US regions. Participants reported their clinical history, and cohort assignment relied on those reports. The recovered donors of Cohort 3 showed two negative PCRs, clearance, or symptom resolution.

The sequencing input was PBMCs or T cells enriched from blood (not recorded which). This sequence was found in a woman in her 30s who had recovered from COVID-19. The chain uses TRBV7-2 and TRBJ1-1, with 8 bases that match TRBD1. CDR3 bases: TGTGCCAGCAGCCTACAGGGGGAAATCACTGAAGCTTTCTTT. Translated: CASSLQGEITEAFF.